This T cell receptor beta chain emerged from a study of shared clonotypes between healthy human individuals. About the research overall: Donors consisted of a couple of women and a few men between 18 and 49. Study results and limitations: Non-shared clonotypes were found to have lower generation probabilities than the clonotypes that were shared by all four of the sorted-subset donors. Clonotype sharing among donors likely depends on sequencing depth.

The V and J ends lost 3 bases and 6 bases respectively, with 12 bases between them. CDR1 is KGHSH and CDR2 is LQKENI in the germline V gene. This CDR3 has 13 residues. The study ran the assay at deep level. TCRdb's table, derived via immunoSEQ multiplex PCR, lists solely in-frame clones and lacks some. The sample shows about 980,000 clones, 76% of them seen only once. Concerning this clone: Its antigen is not known.

This sequence was found in a man in his late teens or twenties in good health. V gene TRBV18 combines with J gene TRBJ2-7; unclear D gene. Sequencing was done on a sample of memory CD4+ T cells sorted from blood. Subset here: CD45RA-negative fraction. The DNA of the CDR3 is TGTGCCAGCTCACCGGCAAGGGTGGGCGAGCAGTACTTC. Translated, it gives CASSPARVGEQYF.